Below, 25 T cell receptor beta chains from the same sample are listed, as sequenced in a study of vaccination and CD4 T cells after COVID-19. Sequence data for DNA of cultured CD4+ T cells were generated by the Oncomine TCR Beta short-read assay. TCRdb used MiXCR to reprocess the PCR reads, holding one entry per CDR3 protein. Seen here are 6,000 to 7,000 distinct CDR3 sequences, 74% observed once, and the top ten hold around a third. No antigen has been assigned to these receptors. The treatment here: approximately 9-day PBMC culture with coronavirus spike peptide pools or control peptides (ViraFEST assay). Sequenced material: CD4+ T cells from blood, cultured in vitro. These receptors were collected from a human donor who had recovered from COVID-19.

This clonotype has just one count. The chain links TRBV28 to TRBJ1-5; a possible D gene is TRBD1 (6 bases). Germline V gene lookup returns CDR1 MDHEN and CDR2 SYDVKM. V dropped 2 bases and J dropped 7 bases, with 21 bases sitting between them. The length of the CDR3 is 17 residues. CDR3 loop: CASSLTWGGDNEQPQHF. The DNA of the CDR3 is TGTGCCAGCAGTTTAACATGGGGAGGGGACAATGAACAGCCCCAGCATTTT.

The rearrangement links TRBV30 to TRBJ1-1; no reliable D call. Germline V gene data show CDR1 as GTSNPN and CDR2 as SVGIG (reference sequence). Trimming shortened V by 0 bases and J by 3 bases, and 8 bases separated the two germline ends. CDR3 size: 13 residues. CDR3 in DNA: TGTGCCTGGAGTGTAAACGTATACACTGAAGCTTTCTTT. This translates into CAWSVNVYTEAFF.

V usage is TRBV10-1 and J usage is TRBJ1-1, with TRBD1 identical over 7 bases. This CDR3 comprises 13 residues. Germline V gives CDR1 WNHNN, CDR2 SYGVQD (reference sequence). V dropped 4 bases and J dropped 1; count of bases not matched to a gene: 0. The CDR3 coding sequence is TGCGCCAGCAGTGGGGACAGGAACACTGAAGCTTTCTTT. It is translated as CASSGDRNTEAFF.

This clonotype was observed a few times. The chain joins TRBV7-9 to TRBJ1-1; TRBD1 is a possible D gene (6 bases). The ends were cut back, 5 bases at V and 0 bases at J, with 13 bases in the middle. The germline V gene encodes CDR1 SEHNR and CDR2 FQNEAQ (reference sequence). CDR3 size: 15 residues. CDR3 sequence reads: CASSPHRDMNTEAFF. The CDR3 DNA reads as TGTGCCAGCAGCCCCCACAGGGACATGAACACTGAAGCTTTCTTT.

The rearrangement joins TRBV19 to TRBJ2-1; D is tentatively TRBD1 or TRBD2 (5 bases each). CDR1 LNHDA and CDR2 SQIVND come from the germline V gene (reference sequence). This CDR3 contains 15 residues. V dropped 5 bases and J dropped 4 bases, with 15 bases sitting between them. In DNA form, the CDR3 reads TGTGCCAGTAGTCAGGGTTCGGGACCTTACAATGAGCAGTTCTTC. This codes for CASSQGSGPYNEQFF.

The chain has TRBV11-1 and TRBJ1-1, with D possibly matching TRBD1 (5 bases). V was clipped by 3 bases and J by 1 base, with 6 bases between them. The germline V gene has CDR1 SGHAT and CDR2 FQDESV (reference sequence). This CDR3 spans 13 amino acids. The CDR3 bases are TGTGCCAGCAGCTTCAGGGAGAACACTGAAGCTTTCTTT. It translates to CASSFRENTEAFF.

The J gene is TRBJ1-2, the V gene TRBV21-1; TRBD1 is the table's D call and was not checked against the DNA. TRBV21-1 is marked as a pseudogene. CDR3 length equals 17 residues. Written as DNA, the CDR3 is TGTGCCAGCAGCGTTCCCGGGACAGGTTGTCTTCGGTATGGCTACACCTTC. Translation: CASSVPGTGCLRYGYTF.

The rearrangement links TRBV27 to TRBJ2-7, with D perhaps TRBD1 (7 bases). Trimming took off 2 bases at V and 3 bases at J, with 14 bases between the two ends. Looked up from germline, CDR1 is MNHEY and CDR2 is SMNVEV (reference sequence). The CDR3 spans 15 residues. The CDR3 bases are TGTGCCAGCAGTTTAGGAGGGGGCCATGGCTACGAGCAGTACTTC. Its protein is CASSLGGGHGYEQYF.

This clonotype has a single count. The chain uses TRBV2 and TRBJ2-3; TRBD1 might be the D (5 bases). The CDR3 has 15 residues. Germline lookup yields CDR1 SNHLY and CDR2 FYNNEI. V lost 8 bases and J 5 bases, leaving 20 bases between the germline ends. The CDR3 spells CASYIPTGWEDTQYF. The CDR3 DNA reads TGTGCCAGCTACATCCCCACAGGTTGGGAAGATACGCAGTATTTT.

The V call is TRBV7-9, the J call TRBJ2-5; D not resolved. Germline V gene lookup returns CDR1 SEHNR and CDR2 FQNEAQ (reference sequence). This CDR3 has 11 residues. V was cut by 6 bases and J by 2 bases, with 4 bases left in between. For the CDR3, the DNA is TGTGCCAGCAGACCACAAGAGACCCAGTACTTC. Amino acids: CASRPQETQYF.

This clonotype ranks as medium-sized (0.01 to 0.1%). The rearrangement uses TRBV19 and TRBJ1-2, with 8 bases aligning to TRBD1. With 4 bases clipped from V and 4 bases from J, the junction kept 14 bases outside the gene matches. The CDR3 runs to 17 residues. Germline assignment: CDR1 LNHDA and CDR2 SQIVND (reference sequence). The CDR3 DNA reads TGTGCCAGTAGTACCCCATCGGGACAGGTTTACGCCTATGGCTACACCTTC. Protein product: CASSTPSGQVYAYGYTF. The whole variable domain, filled in from reference TRBV19 and TRBJ1-2, reads DGGITQSPKYLFRKEGQNVTLSCEQNLNHDAMYWYRQDPGQGLRLIYYSQIVNDFQKGDIAEGYSVSREKKESFPLTVTSAQKNPTAFYLCASSTPSGQVYAYGYTFGSGTRLTVV.

The chain couples TRBV15 to TRBJ2-7; D is tentatively TRBD1 or TRBD2 (5 bases each). V was pared by 1 base and J by 0 bases, with 7 bases between. Germline assignment: CDR1 LNHNV and CDR2 YYDKDF (reference sequence). This CDR3 is 14 amino acids long. The CDR3 DNA reads TGTGCCACCAGCAGAGCTGGGACCTCCTACGAGCAGTACTTC. Protein sequence: CATSRAGTSYEQYF.

The chain has TRBV11-2 and TRBJ2-7, with TRBD1 matching 9 bases. Germline CDR1 is SGHAT and CDR2 is FQNNGV. With V trimmed by 4 bases and J by 6 bases, 7 bases remained unmatched. The CDR3 has 14 amino acids. CDR3 nucleotide sequence: TGTGCCAGCAGCTCTGACAGGGGGTTGCGCGAGCAGTACTTC. Its protein is CASSSDRGLREQYF.

A single count supports this clonotype. V usage is TRBV7-9 and J usage is TRBJ2-2; no definite D call. CDR3 size: 14 residues. The V end lost 1 base, the J end lost 3 bases, and 6 bases lay between the germline ends. Germline lookup yields CDR1 SEHNR and CDR2 FQNEAQ (reference sequence). The CDR3 region has the DNA TGTGCCAGCAGCTTAGTAGCACACACCGGGGAGCTGTTTTTT. Its translation: CASSLVAHTGELFF. The complete variable domain, with remaining parts taken from reference TRBV7-9 and TRBJ2-2, reads DTGVSQNPRHKITKRGQNVTFRCDPISEHNRLYWYRQTLGQGPEFLTYFQNEAQLEKSRLLSDRFSAERPKGSFSTLEIQRTEQGDSAMYLCASSLVAHTGELFFGEGSRLTVL.

Notes on this clonotype: Germline is not matched at one junction end, which may reflect a read error. The chain uses TRBV19 and TRBJ1-2; 8 bases match TRBD1. Germline loops: CDR1 LNHDA, CDR2 SQIVND (reference sequence). The CDR3 extends over 12 amino acids. In nucleotides, the CDR3 is TGTGCCAGTAGAGACAGGGGCTATGACTACACCTTC. This codes for CASRDRGYDYTF. The variable domain in full, completed from reference TRBV19 and TRBJ1-2, reads DGGITQSPKYLFRKEGQNVTLSCEQNLNHDAMYWYRQDPGQGLRLIYYSQIVNDFQKGDIAEGYSVSREKKESFPLTVTSAQKNPTAFYLCASRDRGYDYTFGSGTRLTVV.

The genes are TRBV7-3 and TRBJ2-2; TRBD2 agrees at 8 bases. With V trimmed by 0 bases and J by 1 base, 1 base remained unmatched. The germline V gene encodes CDR1 SGHTA and CDR2 FQGTGA. CDR3 size: 16 residues. The CDR3 DNA follows: TGTGCCAGCAGCTTAACTAGCGGGATGAACACCGGGGAGCTGTTTTTT. It encodes CASSLTSGMNTGELFF.

The chain combines TRBV18 with TRBJ2-5; 9 bases fit TRBD1. Germline assignment: CDR1 KGHSH and CDR2 LQKENI. The CDR3 spans 15 residues. With 2 bases clipped from V and 4 bases from J, the junction kept 5 bases outside the gene matches. The CDR3, as DNA: TGTGCCAGCTCACCAAGGACAGGGGAAGGAGAGACCCAGTACTTC. Translation gives CASSPRTGEGETQYF.

V gene TRBV2 combines with J gene TRBJ1-1; D remains unclear. The CDR3 has 13 amino acids. Germline-derived CDR1 and CDR2 are SNHLY and FYNNEI. The germline V and J ends were trimmed by 6 bases and 1 base, with 9 bases remaining between them. The CDR3 DNA reads as TGTGCCAGCAGGCGGGAGAAGAACACTGAAGCTTTCTTT. Encoded protein: CASRREKNTEAFF.

The genes are TRBV30 and TRBJ2-5, with 9 bases matching TRBD1. With V trimmed by 3 bases and J by 4 bases, 6 bases remained unmatched. Germline assignment: CDR1 GTSNPN and CDR2 SVGIG (reference sequence). The CDR3 sequence is 14 residues long. The CDR3 region has the DNA TGTGCCTGGAGCCAGACAGGGGGAGGAGAGACCCAGTACTTC. Encoded protein: CAWSQTGGGETQYF. Combining the CDR3 with reference TRBV30 and TRBJ2-5 gives the whole variable domain SQTIHQWPATLVQPVGSPLSLECTVEGTSNPNLYWYRQAAGRGLQLLFYSVGIGQISSEVPQNLSASRPQDRQFILSSKKLLLSDSGFYLCAWSQTGGGETQYFGPGTRLLVL.

This clonotype appeared once. This likely traces to a read error, being one base from a far larger clone. This rearrangement joins TRBV7-2 to TRBJ1-1; D is ambiguous. Between the trimmed V and J ends, which lost 5 bases and 4 bases, there was a span of 11 bases. This CDR3 is 13 amino acids long. The V gene's germline CDR1 is SGHTA and CDR2 FQGNSA. The CDR3 bases are TGTGCCAGCAGCCTCCTATCGGGCACTGAAGCTTTCTTT. It translates to CASSLLSGTEAFF. The full variable domain, rest sourced from reference TRBV7-2 and TRBJ1-1, is GAGVSQSPSNKVTEKGKDVELRCDPISGHTALYWYRQSLGQGLEFLIYFQGNSAPDKSGLPSDRFSAERTGGSVSTLTIQRTQQEDSAVYLCASSLLSGTEAFFGQGTRLTVV.

The rearrangement uses TRBV4-1 and TRBJ1-6, with D unclear. There are 16 residues in the CDR3. Trimming shortened V by 1 base and J by 7 bases, and 14 bases separated the two germline ends. Germline CDR1 reads MGHRA; CDR2 reads YSYEKL. This CDR3 is CASSQVVRAGNSPLHF. The CDR3 DNA follows: TGCGCCAGCAGCCAAGTCGTTAGGGCTGGAAATTCACCCCTCCACTTT.

The chain links TRBV10-1 to TRBJ1-2, with D unclear. The CDR3 loop spans 13 amino acids. Trimming cost V 10 bases and J 4 bases, with 16 bases left between them. CDR1 is WNHNN, CDR2 SYGVQD, per germline (reference sequence). The CDR3: CATPQYFLYGYTF. The CDR3 DNA is TGCGCCACCCCACAGTATTTCCTCTATGGCTACACCTTC.

CDR3 sequence: CSAREGGGTYEQYF. The CDR3 nucleotides are TGCAGTGCTAGAGAAGGCGGGGGGACCTACGAGCAGTACTTC. This sequence joins TRBV20-1 and TRBJ2-7; 8 bases fit TRBD2. With V trimmed by 0 bases and J by 2 bases, 3 bases remained unmatched. Germline V CDR1 and CDR2: DFQATT, SNEGSKA (reference sequence). The CDR3 is made up of 14 amino acids.

The V and J genes are TRBV12-3 or TRBV12-4 and TRBJ2-2, with 13 bases that match TRBD2. This CDR3 comprises 16 residues. J lost 6 bases, V lost 4 bases, and 5 bases had no gene match. CDR3 amino acids: CASSSTSGRAPGELFF. The CDR3 DNA reads as TGTGCCAGCAGTTCTACTAGCGGGAGGGCCCCCGGGGAGCTGTTTTTT.

The chain uses TRBV19 and TRBJ1-2; D not resolved. From germline, CDR1 is LNHDA and CDR2 SQIVND (reference sequence). Trimming took off 4 bases at V and 5 bases at J, with 11 bases between the two ends. The CDR3 consists of 13 residues. CDR3 in DNA: TGTGCCAGTAGTACTCTGGGGATTTATGGCTACACCTTC. Translated, it gives CASSTLGIYGYTF.